This paragraph reports one T cell receptor beta chain. It lacks a known antigen. Base qualities are not recorded, but no much larger clone differs from it by a single base. In Seattle, one collaborating source enrolled patients while the infection was active and tracked those patients longitudinally over the course of disease. Whole blood was collected in K2EDTA tubes by collaborating institutions according to the institutions' own protocols. For TCRbeta analysis, collaborators shipped samples as frozen whole blood, isolated PBMCs, or DNA extracted from either of those sample types. The immunoSEQ Assay, a bias-controlled multiplex PCR, was used to amplify TCRbeta CDR3 regions from genomic DNA. The authors' pipeline ran thus. The number of nucleated cells in each sample was estimated by amplification of reference gene primers within the assay. Sequence reads were collapsed and filtered to measure the absolute abundance of every unique TCRbeta CDR3 rearrangement. Productive Simpson clonality was computed per sample as the square root of Simpson's diversity index over productive rearrangements. In its TCRdb copy, this immuneACCESS table keeps in-frame sequences only and misses some clones. Where compared with another copy, unresolved V genes explain less than half of these, and the others have no known cause. The D gene and trimming were derived from the DNA, and the V and J assignments and clone size from that table. The sample table holds 270,000 or so clones, of which roughly nine tenths were seen once. The ten largest account for over 8.5% of the sample.

The record originates from a study of blood T cell repertoires in COVID-19 (TCRdb year 2020). Background for the entire study: Samples covering the acute and convalescent phases of COVID-19 were provided by collaborators in the United States, Italy and Spain. Nearly every sample came with metadata listing a de-identified subject ID, COVID-19 status, age in years and sex. The samples were drawn from two sources: the first 160 participants of the ongoing ImmuneRACE study, and over 1,000 subjects contributed by 6 global collaborators. The material from the prospective study consisted of cDNA or gDNA derived from T cells, B-cell-depleted T cells, or PBMCs. Deeply sampled blood TCRbeta repertoires from subjects exposed to, actively infected with, or recovered from COVID-19 were included in the dataset. HLA class I and class II types, where available, came from metadata supplied by the sample provider rather than from assay-based typing. The repertoires were released in a freely available public database meant as a resource for research on the immune response to SARS-CoV-2. The research as a whole found: How much clinical and demographic metadata was included differed by source and by participant, and the metadata was provided uncurated.

The germline V gene (reference sequence) sets CDR1 to LNHDA and CDR2 to SQIVND. V loses 7 bases, J loses 7 bases, and the germline ends lie 19 bases apart. The CDR3 sequence holds 15 residues, the cysteine and phenylalanine included. The retained sequence is limited to the CDR3, 45 bases, with the frame set at the first base. The source is a woman in her 30s with COVID-19, enrolled during active disease. The chain is encoded by TRBV19 joined to TRBJ1-4; the D gene is perhaps TRBD1, from 6 matching bases. Sequencing was carried out using peripheral blood. At the DNA level, the sequence is TGTGCCAGTACTCCCTATGGGGGCCGGTTTGAAAAACTGTTTTTT. It translates to CASTPYGGRFEKLFF.